This T cell receptor (beta chain) was captured by sequencing in a study of shared clonotypes between healthy human individuals. Authors' analysis steps: There were no quality scores in the junction-only immunoSEQ sequences, so filtering differed. Repertoires were generated with immunoSEQ multiplex PCR, while TCRdb's copy carries only in-frame clones and drops some. D and trimming were read from the DNA, whereas the V and J calls and clone size are those reported in that table. The sample has 850,000 to 1,200,000 clones, about 75% seen once. Study-level results: For naive CD4 cells, around 5.1% of clonotypes were shared across a handful of donors.

Germline assignment: CDR1 SNHLY and CDR2 FYNNEI. The CDR3 runs to 15 residues. Germline trimming cut 6 bases from V and 4 bases from J; bases unmatched to any gene: 6. With respect to this clone: As yet, its antigen is unknown. The sample holds other DNA sequences that translate to the same CDR3.

Material for sequencing was memory CD4+ T cells sorted from blood. Specified subset: CD45RA-negative fraction. The receptor was derived from a man aged 18 to 29 in good health. This rearrangement joins TRBV2 to TRBJ2-2; 9 bases are a match to TRBD1. CDR3 nucleotides: TGTGCCAGCAGGGGACAGGGAGCTAGCACCGGGGAGCTGTTTTTT. Residues: CASRGQGASTGELFF. Variable domain in full (rest from reference TRBV2 and TRBJ2-2): EPEVTQTPSHQVTQMGQEVILRCVPISNHLYFYWYRQILGQKVEFLVSFYNNEISEKSEIFDDQFSVERPDGSNFTLKIRSTKLEDSAMYFCASRGQGASTGELFFGEGSRLTVL.